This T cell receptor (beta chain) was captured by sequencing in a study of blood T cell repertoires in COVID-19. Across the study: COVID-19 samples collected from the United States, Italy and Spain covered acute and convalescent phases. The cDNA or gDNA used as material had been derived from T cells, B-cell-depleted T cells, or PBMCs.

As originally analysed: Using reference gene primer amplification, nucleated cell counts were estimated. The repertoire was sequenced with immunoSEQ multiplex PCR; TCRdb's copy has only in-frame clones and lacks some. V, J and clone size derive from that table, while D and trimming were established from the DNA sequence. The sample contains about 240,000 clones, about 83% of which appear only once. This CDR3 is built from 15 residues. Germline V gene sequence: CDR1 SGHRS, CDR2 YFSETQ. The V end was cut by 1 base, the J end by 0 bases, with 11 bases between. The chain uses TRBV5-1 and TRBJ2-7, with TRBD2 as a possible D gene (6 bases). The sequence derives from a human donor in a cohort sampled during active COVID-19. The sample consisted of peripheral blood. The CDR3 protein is CASSLYPGDSYEQYF. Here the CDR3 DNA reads TGCGCCAGCAGCTTGTACCCGGGGGACTCCTACGAGCAGTACTTC.